A single sample gave rise to the 31 T cell receptor beta chains below, sequenced in a study of shared clonotypes between healthy human individuals. Naive CD8 cells lacked CD45RO, underwent positive selection for CCR7 and left out terminally differentiated effector memory CD45RA+ cells. The table came from immunoSEQ multiplex PCR; TCRdb's copy has only in-frame clones and leaves some out. This sample has some 2,000,000 clones, with approximately 94% found just once. Sequenced input: naive CD8+ T cells sorted from blood. These TCRs come from a man aged 18-30 years in good health.

The V gene is TRBV11-3, the J gene TRBJ2-2; tentatively, D is TRBD1 or TRBD2 (6 bases each). Germline V gives CDR1 SGHNT, CDR2 YENEEA. This CDR3 spans 15 amino acids. Deletions cut 4 bases from V and 4 bases from J, with 13 bases between. The CDR3 bases are TGTGCCAGCAGCTATGGGGGGCGGGCCACCGGGGAGCTGTTTTTT. Amino acid sequence: CASSYGGRATGELFF.

The chain employs TRBV7-9 and TRBJ2-7, with D possibly TRBD1 on 6 matching bases. Trimming cost V 5 bases and J 7 bases, with 21 bases left between them. This CDR3 has 15 amino acids. Germline CDR1 and CDR2: SEHNR and FQNEAQ (reference sequence). The CDR3 bases are TGTGCCAGCAGCCTCTCATACAGGGAAACGGAAGAGCAGTACTTC. The encoded protein is CASSLSYRETEEQYF.

The chain has TRBV27 and TRBJ2-4; D is ambiguous. The CDR3 loop spans 13 amino acids. Germline CDR1 is MNHEY and CDR2 is SMNVEV (reference sequence). The V and J ends lost 2 bases and 8 bases respectively, with 10 bases between them. The CDR3 DNA sequence: TGTGCCAGCAGTTTAGGGCATTGGGACATTCAGTACTTC. Translated, it gives CASSLGHWDIQYF.

V is TRBV2 and J is TRBJ1-4; 7 bases map to TRBD1. The V gene's germline CDR1 is SNHLY and CDR2 FYNNEI. The V gene end was trimmed by 7 bases and the J gene end by 5 bases; junction bases not matched to a gene: 4. The CDR3 has 13 amino acids. For the CDR3, the DNA is TGTGCCAGCATACTACAGGGGAATGAAAAACTGTTTTTT. Encoded protein: CASILQGNEKLFF.

The chain combines TRBV11-2 with TRBJ2-3, with a possible D match to TRBD2 (6 bases). Germline V CDR1 and CDR2: SGHAT, FQNNGV. This CDR3 has 15 amino acids. The V gene lost 7 bases and the J gene lost 2 bases, with 16 bases spanning the gap. The DNA of the CDR3 is TGTGCCAGCAACCCCCGGGACTCCTACACAGATACGCAGTATTTT. It yields the protein CASNPRDSYTDTQYF.

The chain is built from TRBV30 and TRBJ2-1; 8 nucleotides match TRBD1. This CDR3 spans 15 amino acids. Trimming took 4 bases from V and 3 from J; bases not matched to a gene: 8. The germline CDR1 and CDR2 sequences are GTSNPN and SVGIG (reference sequence). The CDR3 nucleotides are TGTGCCTGGACCACCGGACAGGGAGGCTACAATGAGCAGTTCTTC. This translates into CAWTTGQGGYNEQFF.

The genes are TRBV25-1 and TRBJ1-2, with D unclear. The CDR3 consists of 14 residues. V shed 1 base and J shed 3 bases, with 9 bases lying between them. CDR1 is MGHDK and CDR2 is SYGVNS in the germline V gene. The CDR3 coding sequence is TGTGCCAGCAGTGAATGGGCAAGCGACTATGGCTACACCTTC. This translates into CASSEWASDYGYTF.

This chain joins TRBV11-2 and TRBJ2-2, with D possibly matching TRBD2 (6 bases). Germline lookup yields CDR1 SGHAT and CDR2 FQNNGV. This CDR3 is 15 amino acids long. Trimming left V 0 bases short and J 3 bases short, with 8 bases between. The CDR3 is CASSLDWGDTGELFF. The DNA of the CDR3 is TGTGCCAGCAGCTTAGATTGGGGGGACACCGGGGAGCTGTTTTTT.

This chain links TRBV7-9 with TRBJ2-3; tentative D call: TRBD1 (6 bases). This CDR3 has 18 residues. CDR1 and CDR2 from the germline V gene are SEHNR and FQNEAQ (reference sequence). The V end was cut by 0 bases, the J end by 1 base, with 17 bases between. This CDR3 is CASSLAGNRVRGTDTQYF. DNA for the CDR3: TGTGCCAGCAGCTTAGCCGGGAACAGGGTTAGGGGCACAGATACGCAGTATTTT.

Note on this clone: This specimen includes other DNA sequences encoding the same CDR3. This rearrangement joins TRBV7-9 to TRBJ2-7, with D perhaps TRBD1 or TRBD2 (5 bases each). In germline, CDR1 is SEHNR, CDR2 FQNEAQ (reference sequence). The CDR3 length is 12 residues. Between the trimmed V and J ends, which lost 4 bases and 2 bases, there was a span of 6 bases. CDR3 DNA: TGTGCCAGCAGCTCGGGGCCCTACGAGCAGTACTTC. This codes for CASSSGPYEQYF.

The genes are TRBV5-1 and TRBJ1-2; D unresolved. Germline V gene sequence: CDR1 SGHRS, CDR2 YFSETQ. The CDR3 length is 16 residues. Trimming removed 0 bases at V and 4 bases at J, with 16 bases between. The CDR3 reads CASSLDLLVGAYGYTF. Written as DNA, the CDR3 is TGCGCCAGCAGCTTGGATCTTCTGGTTGGCGCCTATGGCTACACCTTC.

V usage is TRBV2 and J usage is TRBJ1-4; D may be TRBD1 (5 bases). With 4 bases removed from V and 8 bases from J, the gap between germline ends came to 14 bases. Germline values: CDR1 SNHLY, CDR2 FYNNEI. The CDR3 totals 14 residues. The CDR3 sequence is CASSGGSSWEKLFF. The CDR3 region has the DNA TGTGCCAGCAGTGGGGGGTCCAGTTGGGAAAAACTGTTTTTT.

CDR3 amino acids: CASGPSGGAYEQFF. CDR3 DNA sequence: TGTGCCAGCGGACCGAGCGGGGGGGCATATGAGCAGTTCTTC. The genes are TRBV4-2 and TRBJ2-1; 10 bases are a match to TRBD2. The CDR3 is 14 amino acids. Germline V gives CDR1 LGHNA, CDR2 YNFKEQ. The trim removed 8 bases at V and 8 bases at J, leaving 9 bases unmatched.

The chain is built from TRBV19 and TRBJ2-7; perhaps TRBD2 as D (5 bases). The CDR3 totals 13 residues. V lost 4 bases, J lost 2 bases, and 9 bases lay in between. Germline V CDR1 and CDR2: LNHDA, SQIVND (reference sequence). CDR3 nucleotide sequence: TGTGCCAGTAGTACAGGACTCGCCTACGAGCAGTACTTC. Amino acid sequence: CASSTGLAYEQYF.

The V gene is TRBV2, the J gene TRBJ2-1, with 10 bases matching TRBD2. Germline-derived CDR1 and CDR2 are SNHLY and FYNNEI. The CDR3 is made up of 16 amino acids. The ends lost 4 bases at V and 8 bases at J; junction bases unmatched: 11. CDR3 sequence: CASSGERGGSYYEQFF. The CDR3 nucleotides read TGTGCCAGCAGTGGGGAGCGGGGGGGTTCATATTATGAGCAGTTCTTC.

The genes are TRBV6-5 and TRBJ2-1, with a tentative D call TRBD2 (5 bases). Trimming cost V 6 bases and J 6 bases, with 15 bases left between them. The CDR3 extends over 14 amino acids. Germline V gene data show CDR1 as MNHEY and CDR2 as SVGAGI. In nucleotides, the CDR3 is TGTGCCAGCAGCCCGATAGAAACTAGCAATGAGCAGTTCTTC. Encoded protein: CASSPIETSNEQFF.

This chain connects TRBV5-6 to TRBJ2-7, with D perhaps TRBD2 (6 bases). The V end was cut by 3 bases, the J end by 3 bases, with 10 bases between. The germline gives CDR1 SGHDT, CDR2 YYEEEE. CDR3 length: 13 amino acids. CDR3 nucleotide sequence: TGTGCCAGCAGCTCGGGACTTTACTACGAGCAGTACTTC. Protein sequence: CASSSGLYYEQYF.

V and J are TRBV2 and TRBJ1-4; no definite D call. In germline, CDR1 is SNHLY, CDR2 FYNNEI. The germline V and J ends were trimmed by 5 bases and 3 bases, with 7 bases remaining between them. The CDR3 is made up of 13 amino acids. In DNA form, the CDR3 reads TGTGCCAGCAGTTCGGGTCCTAATGAAAAACTGTTTTTT. This translates into CASSSGPNEKLFF.

The chain carries TRBV30 and TRBJ2-3; D gene uncertain. V was clipped by 5 bases and J by 5 bases, with 14 bases between them. Germline CDR1 GTSNPN, CDR2 SVGIG (reference sequence). The CDR3 is made up of 13 amino acids. The CDR3 loop reads CAWSRGPVDTQYF. CDR3 DNA sequence: TGTGCCTGGTCTCGCGGCCCCGTAGATACGCAGTATTTT. The whole variable domain, remainder taken from reference TRBV30 and TRBJ2-3, is SQTIHQWPATLVQPVGSPLSLECTVEGTSNPNLYWYRQAAGRGLQLLFYSVGIGQISSEVPQNLSASRPQDRQFILSSKKLLLSDSGFYLCAWSRGPVDTQYFGPGTRLTVL.

This chain connects TRBV27 to TRBJ2-7; 7 bases match TRBD2. V lost 5 bases and J lost 3; bases outside the gene matches: 10. Germline loops: CDR1 MNHEY, CDR2 SMNVEV (reference sequence). This CDR3 contains 15 residues. The CDR3 region is CASSDLAGGIYEQYF. CDR3 in DNA: TGTGCCAGCAGTGACTTAGCGGGTGGGATCTACGAGCAGTACTTC.

The chain employs TRBV9 and TRBJ2-1, with D unclear. The ends were cut back, 4 bases at V and 7 bases at J, with 18 bases in the middle. Germline V CDR1 and CDR2: SGDLS, YYNGEE. The CDR3 loop spans 15 amino acids. The CDR3 region has the DNA TGTGCCAGCAGCCCCCAAGAGATGGCGACGAATGAGCAGTTCTTC. Encoded protein: CASSPQEMATNEQFF.

The rearrangement joins TRBV7-9 to TRBJ1-3, with D possibly being TRBD1 (5 bases). With 2 bases removed from V and 0 bases from J, the gap between germline ends came to 11 bases. The V gene's germline CDR1 is SEHNR and CDR2 FQNEAQ (reference sequence). The CDR3 contains 16 residues. CDR3: CASSLSRDASGNTIYF. In DNA form, the CDR3 reads TGTGCCAGCAGCTTATCAAGGGACGCCTCTGGAAACACCATATATTTT.

This chain uses TRBV9 with TRBJ2-3; 7 nucleotides agree with TRBD2. The V and J ends lost 4 bases and 5 bases, in that order; junction bases with no gene match: 7. The CDR3 is made up of 14 amino acids. Looked up from germline, CDR1 is SGDLS and CDR2 is YYNGEE. The CDR3 DNA follows: TGTGCCAGCAGCCTTAGCGGGCTCGGAGATACGCAGTATTTT. Protein product: CASSLSGLGDTQYF.

The gene calls are TRBV5-6 and TRBJ2-7; D gene uncertain. The CDR3 contains 10 residues. Germline V gene data show CDR1 as SGHDT and CDR2 as YYEEEE. Trimming stripped 5 bases from V and 2 bases from J, with 2 bases between. The CDR3 sequence: CASRAYEQYF. The DNA of the CDR3 is TGTGCCAGCAGGGCCTACGAGCAGTACTTC.

The chain has TRBV5-1 and TRBJ2-5; D unresolved. Between the trimmed V and J ends, which lost 3 bases and 0 bases, there was a span of 12 bases. The germline gives CDR1 SGHRS, CDR2 YFSETQ. The CDR3 has 15 residues. DNA for the CDR3: TGCGCCAGCAGCTGGTCGGATCAGGACCAAGAGACCCAGTACTTC. Amino acids: CASSWSDQDQETQYF.

CDR3 sequence reads: CASRESEYTEAFF. CDR3 DNA: TGTGCCAGCAGGGAGAGTGAATACACTGAAGCTTTCTTT. The chain joins TRBV6-4 to TRBJ1-1; no definite D call. CDR3 length: 13 residues. Germline V CDR1 and CDR2: MRHNA, SNTAGT. V was shortened by 6 bases and J by 3 bases, with 11 bases between the two germline ends.

This clone was observed once. The rearrangement joins TRBV7-8 to TRBJ2-7, with 8 bases identical to TRBD2. Looked up from germline, CDR1 is SGHVS and CDR2 is FQNEAQ. V shed 1 base, J shed 3 bases, and the junction held 11 bases outside the gene matches. This CDR3 contains 17 residues. The CDR3 reads CASSLDPTSGIFYEQYF. The CDR3 region has the DNA TGTGCCAGCAGCTTAGATCCCACTAGCGGTATATTCTACGAGCAGTACTTC.

The chain is built from TRBV19 and TRBJ2-2; D is unresolved. V lost 2 bases to trimming and J lost 6 bases, with 13 bases between them. Germline assignment: CDR1 LNHDA and CDR2 SQIVND (reference sequence). This CDR3 comprises 15 residues. CDR3 sequence reads: CASSIRMASPGELFF. The DNA of the CDR3 is TGTGCCAGTAGTATAAGAATGGCCAGCCCCGGGGAGCTGTTTTTT.

V gene TRBV7-2 combines with J gene TRBJ2-2, with 7 bases aligning to TRBD2. With 5 bases clipped from V and 3 bases from J, the junction kept 9 bases outside the gene matches. CDR1 and CDR2 from the germline V gene are SGHTA and FQGNSA. The CDR3 covers 16 residues. CDR3 coding DNA: TGTGCCAGCAGCGCCGCGGGAGCGGCATACACCGGGGAGCTGTTTTTT. Translation gives CASSAAGAAYTGELFF.

The chain combines TRBV4-1 with TRBJ2-7; D tentatively reads TRBD1 or TRBD2 (5 bases each). V lost 9 bases to trimming and J lost 3 bases, with 15 bases between them. Per the germline V gene, CDR1 is MGHRA and CDR2 is YSYEKL. The CDR3 is made up of 13 amino acids. This CDR3 is CASSSGTGYEQYF. CDR3 DNA sequence: TGCGCCAGTAGCTCCGGGACCGGCTACGAGCAGTACTTC.

The DNA of the CDR3 is TGCAGCGTGGATCCGGGACAGGGGGAGACCCAGTACTTC. Translated, it gives CSVDPGQGETQYF. This rearrangement joins TRBV29-1 to TRBJ2-5; 10 bases are shared with TRBD1. This CDR3 is 13 amino acids long. Germline values: CDR1 SQVTM, CDR2 ANQGSEA. The V segment lost 6 bases and the J segment 5 bases; nucleotides outside the gene matches: 6.